These T cell receptor beta chains were read from a single sample in a study of cytomegalovirus exposure and HLA in healthy donors. This table comes from immunoSEQ multiplex PCR, and its TCRdb copy is limited to in-frame clones, with some not included. The table shows roughly 100,000 clones, with 81% occurring only once. Specimen: PBMCs. The receptors were gathered from a man aged 35 to 55 in good health and CMV-seropositive. Both conserved end residues are part of each CDR3. The order of the fields is D gene, V gene, J gene, clone size, CDR3 protein, CDR3 DNA. The D gene is left open where the match is weak. Clone size appears in some rows only: once, few, many, or a class for an expanded clone.

d_call: -
v_call: TRBV29-1
j_call: TRBJ2-2
clone_size: -
cdr3_aa: CSVGPDRNTGELFF
cdr3_nt: TGCAGCGTTGGGCCGGACAGGAACACCGGGGAGCTGTTTTTT

d_call: TRBD2
v_call: TRBV9
j_call: TRBJ2-3
clone_size: few
cdr3_aa: CASSVGGLADTQYF
cdr3_nt: TGTGCCAGCAGCGTCGGCGGACTAGCAGATACGCAGTATTTT

d_call: TRBD1
v_call: TRBV9
j_call: TRBJ2-7
clone_size: -
cdr3_aa: CASSSQGPDYEQYF
cdr3_nt: TGTGCCAGCAGCTCACAGGGGCCCGACTACGAGCAGTACTTC

d_call: -
v_call: TRBV11-2
j_call: TRBJ2-5
clone_size: -
cdr3_aa: CASSGRTRPRETQYF
cdr3_nt: TGTGCCAGCAGCGGGCGGACACGGCCGAGGGAGACCCAGTACTTC

d_call: -
v_call: TRBV5-5
j_call: TRBJ1-2
clone_size: -
cdr3_aa: CASSLARAILNYGYTF
cdr3_nt: TGTGCCAGCAGCTTGGCCAGGGCGATCCTTAACTATGGCTACACCTTC

d_call: TRBD2
v_call: TRBV7-6
j_call: TRBJ2-1
clone_size: -
cdr3_aa: CASSFSGTPYNEQFF
cdr3_nt: TGTGCCAGCAGCTTTAGCGGGACCCCCTACAATGAGCAGTTCTTC

d_call: -
v_call: TRBV7-2
j_call: TRBJ2-3
clone_size: -
cdr3_aa: CASSSWTTADTQYF
cdr3_nt: TGTGCCAGCAGCTCGTGGACTACGGCAGATACGCAGTATTTT

d_call: -
v_call: TRBV5-3
j_call: TRBJ1-1
clone_size: -
cdr3_aa: CARSPVNTEAFF
cdr3_nt: TGTGCCAGAAGCCCCGTTAACACTGAAGCTTTCTTT

d_call: TRBD1
v_call: TRBV15
j_call: TRBJ1-2
clone_size: -
cdr3_aa: CATSRPGTGTYYGYTF
cdr3_nt: TGTGCCACCAGCAGGCCTGGGACAGGAACCTACTATGGCTACACCTTC

d_call: TRBD1
v_call: TRBV5-6
j_call: TRBJ2-7
clone_size: few
cdr3_aa: CASSPDRNEQYF
cdr3_nt: TGTGCCAGCAGCCCGGACAGGAACGAGCAGTACTTC

d_call: TRBD2
v_call: TRBV30
j_call: TRBJ2-1
clone_size: few
cdr3_aa: CAWRIAGGLNEQFF
cdr3_nt: TGTGCCTGGAGAATTGCGGGGGGGCTCAATGAGCAGTTCTTC

d_call: -
v_call: TRBV5-4
j_call: TRBJ2-1
clone_size: -
cdr3_aa: CASSGPRGSNNEQFF
cdr3_nt: TGTGCCAGCAGCGGCCCTCGGGGTTCAAACAATGAGCAGTTCTTC

d_call: -
v_call: TRBV5-5
j_call: TRBJ1-4
clone_size: -
cdr3_aa: CASSLSPGEGEKLFF
cdr3_nt: TGTGCCAGCAGCTTGTCACCTGGGGAGGGTGAAAAACTGTTTTTT

d_call: -
v_call: TRBV5-4
j_call: TRBJ2-7
clone_size: -
cdr3_aa: CASSQNSYEQYF
cdr3_nt: TGTGCCAGCAGCCAAAACTCCTACGAGCAGTACTTC

d_call: -
v_call: TRBV7-9
j_call: TRBJ2-2
clone_size: -
cdr3_aa: CASSPPQGSTGELFF
cdr3_nt: TGTGCCAGCAGCCCCCCGCAGGGGTCGACCGGGGAGCTGTTTTTT

d_call: -
v_call: TRBV2
j_call: TRBJ2-5
clone_size: -
cdr3_aa: CALTSQETQYF
cdr3_nt: TGTGCCTTGACTAGTCAAGAGACCCAGTACTTC

d_call: -
v_call: TRBV7-2
j_call: TRBJ1-1
clone_size: once
cdr3_aa: CASSLVYATEAFF
cdr3_nt: TGTGCCAGCAGCTTAGTCTACGCCACTGAAGCTTTCTTT